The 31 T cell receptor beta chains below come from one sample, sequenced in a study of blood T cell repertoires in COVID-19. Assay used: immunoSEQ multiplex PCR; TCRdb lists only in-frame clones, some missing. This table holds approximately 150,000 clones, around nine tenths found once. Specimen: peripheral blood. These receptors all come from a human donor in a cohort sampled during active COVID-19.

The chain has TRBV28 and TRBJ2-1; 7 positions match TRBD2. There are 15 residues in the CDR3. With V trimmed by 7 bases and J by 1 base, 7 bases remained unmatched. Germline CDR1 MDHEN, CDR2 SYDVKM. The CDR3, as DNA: TGTGCCAGCACACCTCAGGGAGGGTCCTACAATGAGCAGTTCTTC. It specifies CASTPQGGSYNEQFF.

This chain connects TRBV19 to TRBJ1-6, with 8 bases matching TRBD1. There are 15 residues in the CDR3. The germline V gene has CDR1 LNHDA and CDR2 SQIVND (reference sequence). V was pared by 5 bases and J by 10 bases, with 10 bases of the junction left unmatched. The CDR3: CASSSAAGGESPLHF. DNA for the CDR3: TGTGCCAGTAGTTCCGCTGCAGGGGGCGAGTCACCCCTCCACTTT.

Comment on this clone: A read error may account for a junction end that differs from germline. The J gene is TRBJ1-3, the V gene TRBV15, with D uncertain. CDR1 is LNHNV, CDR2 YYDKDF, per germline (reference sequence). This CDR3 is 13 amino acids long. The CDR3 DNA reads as TGTGCCACCAGCAGAGAACTAAGCGGCTGGCAGTGGTTT. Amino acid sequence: CATSRELSGWQWF.

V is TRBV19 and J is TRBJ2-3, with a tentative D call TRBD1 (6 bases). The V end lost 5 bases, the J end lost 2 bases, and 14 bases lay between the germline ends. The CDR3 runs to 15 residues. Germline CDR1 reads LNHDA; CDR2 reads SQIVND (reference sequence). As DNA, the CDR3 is TGTGCCAGTAGTCCAGGGCAGGGGCCCACAGATACGCAGTATTTT. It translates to CASSPGQGPTDTQYF.

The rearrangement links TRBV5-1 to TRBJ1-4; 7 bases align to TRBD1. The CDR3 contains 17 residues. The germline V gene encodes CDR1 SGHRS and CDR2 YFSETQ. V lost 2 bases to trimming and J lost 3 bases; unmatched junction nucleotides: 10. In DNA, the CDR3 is TGCGCCAGCAGCTTAACACAGGGGATGGGTCCTAATGAAAAACTGTTTTTT. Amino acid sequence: CASSLTQGMGPNEKLFF.

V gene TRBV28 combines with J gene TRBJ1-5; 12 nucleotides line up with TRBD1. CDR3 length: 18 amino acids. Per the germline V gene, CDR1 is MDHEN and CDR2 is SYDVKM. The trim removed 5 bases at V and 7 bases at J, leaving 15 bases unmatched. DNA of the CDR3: TGTGCCAGCAGTCCACTCAAGGGACAGGGGGCGGGAGAACAGCCCCAGCATTTT. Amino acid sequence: CASSPLKGQGAGEQPQHF.

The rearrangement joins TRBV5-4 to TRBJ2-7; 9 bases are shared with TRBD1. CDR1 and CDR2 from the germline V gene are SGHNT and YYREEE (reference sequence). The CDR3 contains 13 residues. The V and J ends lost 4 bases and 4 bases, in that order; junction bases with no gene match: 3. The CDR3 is CASSNDRGYEQYF. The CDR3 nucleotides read TGTGCCAGCAGCAATGACAGGGGGTACGAGCAGTACTTC.

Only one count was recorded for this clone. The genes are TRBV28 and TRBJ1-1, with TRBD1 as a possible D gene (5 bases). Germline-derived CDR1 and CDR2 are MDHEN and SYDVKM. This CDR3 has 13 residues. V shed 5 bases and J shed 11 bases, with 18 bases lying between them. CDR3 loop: CASSTPGVGQAFF. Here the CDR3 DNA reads TGTGCCAGCAGTACTCCGGGGGTTGGGCAGGCTTTCTTT.

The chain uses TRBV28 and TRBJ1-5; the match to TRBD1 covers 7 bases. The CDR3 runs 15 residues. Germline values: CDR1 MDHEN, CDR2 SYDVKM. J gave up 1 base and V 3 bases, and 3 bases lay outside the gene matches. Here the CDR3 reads CASSFLQGSNQPQHF. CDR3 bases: TGTGCCAGCAGTTTCTTACAGGGGAGCAATCAGCCCCAGCATTTT.

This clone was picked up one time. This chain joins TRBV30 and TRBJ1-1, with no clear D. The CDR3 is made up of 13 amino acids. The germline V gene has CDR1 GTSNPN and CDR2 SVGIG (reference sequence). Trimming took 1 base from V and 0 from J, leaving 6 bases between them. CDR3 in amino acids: CAWSEQLNTEAFF. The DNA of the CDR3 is TGTGCCTGGAGTGAACAGCTGAACACTGAAGCTTTCTTT. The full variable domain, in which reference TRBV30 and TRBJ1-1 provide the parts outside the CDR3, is SQTIHQWPATLVQPVGSPLSLECTVEGTSNPNLYWYRQAAGRGLQLLFYSVGIGQISSEVPQNLSASRPQDRQFILSSKKLLLSDSGFYLCAWSEQLNTEAFFGQGTRLTVV.

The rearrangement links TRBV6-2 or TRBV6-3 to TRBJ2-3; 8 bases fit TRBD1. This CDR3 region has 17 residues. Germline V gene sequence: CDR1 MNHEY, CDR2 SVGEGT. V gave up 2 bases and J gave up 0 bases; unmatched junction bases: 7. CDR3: CASSYLSGTGSTDTQYF. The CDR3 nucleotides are TGTGCCAGCAGTTACCTATCCGGGACAGGCAGCACAGATACGCAGTATTTT.

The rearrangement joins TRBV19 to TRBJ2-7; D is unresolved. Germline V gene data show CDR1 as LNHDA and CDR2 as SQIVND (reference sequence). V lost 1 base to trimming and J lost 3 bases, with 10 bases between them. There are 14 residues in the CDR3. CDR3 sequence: CASSIGQTNYEQYF. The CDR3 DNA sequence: TGTGCCAGTAGTATAGGGCAAACGAACTACGAGCAGTACTTC.

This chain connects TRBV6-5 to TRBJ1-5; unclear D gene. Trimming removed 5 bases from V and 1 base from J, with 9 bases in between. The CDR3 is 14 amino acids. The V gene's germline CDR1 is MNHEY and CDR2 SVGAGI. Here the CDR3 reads CASSLSGSNQPQHF. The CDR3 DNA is TGTGCCAGCAGTCTCTCTGGCAGCAATCAGCCCCAGCATTTT.

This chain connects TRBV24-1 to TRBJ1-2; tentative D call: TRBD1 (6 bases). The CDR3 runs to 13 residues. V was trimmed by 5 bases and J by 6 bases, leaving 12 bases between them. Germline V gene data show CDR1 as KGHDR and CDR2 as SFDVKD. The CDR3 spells CATSGQVGNGYTF. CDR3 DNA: TGTGCCACCAGTGGACAGGTGGGGAATGGCTACACCTTC.

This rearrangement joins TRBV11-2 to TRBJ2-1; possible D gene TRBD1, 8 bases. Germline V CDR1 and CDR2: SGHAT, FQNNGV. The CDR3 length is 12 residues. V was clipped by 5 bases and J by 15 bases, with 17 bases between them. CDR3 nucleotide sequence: TGTGCCAGCAGCCAACAGGGGGGGACTTTGTTCTTC. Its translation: CASSQQGGTLFF.

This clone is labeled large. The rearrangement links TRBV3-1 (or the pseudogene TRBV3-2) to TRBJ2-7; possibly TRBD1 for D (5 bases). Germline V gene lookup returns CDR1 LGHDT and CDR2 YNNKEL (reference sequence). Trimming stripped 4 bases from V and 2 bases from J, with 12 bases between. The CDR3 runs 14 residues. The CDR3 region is CASSLDIGTYEQYF. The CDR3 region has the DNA TGTGCCAGCAGCCTGGACATCGGTACCTACGAGCAGTACTTC.

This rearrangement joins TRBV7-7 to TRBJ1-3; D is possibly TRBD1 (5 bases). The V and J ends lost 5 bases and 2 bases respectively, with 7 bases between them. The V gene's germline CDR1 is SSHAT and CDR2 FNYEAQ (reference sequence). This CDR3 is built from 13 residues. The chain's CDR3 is CASSQGPGNTIYF. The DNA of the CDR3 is TGTGCCAGCAGCCAGGGCCCTGGAAACACCATATATTTT.

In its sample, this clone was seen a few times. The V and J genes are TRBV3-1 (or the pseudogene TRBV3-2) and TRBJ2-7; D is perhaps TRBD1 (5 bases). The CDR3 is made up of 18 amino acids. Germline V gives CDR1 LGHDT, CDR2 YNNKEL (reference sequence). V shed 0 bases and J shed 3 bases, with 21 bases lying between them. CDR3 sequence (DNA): TGTGCCAGCAGCCAAGAGGGGCCTCCGGTCGGACACTTCTACGAGCAGTACTTC. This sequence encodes CASSQEGPPVGHFYEQYF.

Written as DNA, the CDR3 is TGTGCCAGCAGCTTAGGCCGGACAGGCACCGGGGAGCTGTTTTTT. It yields the protein CASSLGRTGTGELFF. The chain uses TRBV11-3 and TRBJ2-2; 7 nucleotides align to TRBD1. This CDR3 comprises 15 residues. Germline V lookup: CDR1 SGHNT, CDR2 YENEEA. V lost 1 base to trimming and J lost 4 bases; unmatched junction nucleotides: 3.

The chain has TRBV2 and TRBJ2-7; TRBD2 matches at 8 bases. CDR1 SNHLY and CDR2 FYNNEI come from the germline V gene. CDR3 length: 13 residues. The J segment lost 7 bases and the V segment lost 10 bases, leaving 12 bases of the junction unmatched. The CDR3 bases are TGTGCCAACTCACGGGGGGGGCTGAGAGAGCAGTACTTC. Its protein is CANSRGGLREQYF.

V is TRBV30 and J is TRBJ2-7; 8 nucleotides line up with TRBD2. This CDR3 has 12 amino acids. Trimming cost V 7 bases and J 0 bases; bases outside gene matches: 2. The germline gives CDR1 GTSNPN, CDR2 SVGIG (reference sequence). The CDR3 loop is CASTSGSYEQYF. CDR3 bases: TGTGCCTCCACTAGCGGCTCCTACGAGCAGTACTTC.

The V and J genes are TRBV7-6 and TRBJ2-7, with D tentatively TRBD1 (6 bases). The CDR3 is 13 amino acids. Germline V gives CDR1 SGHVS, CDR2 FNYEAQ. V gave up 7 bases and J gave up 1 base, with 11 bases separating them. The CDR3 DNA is TGTGCCAGCACTGCCGGACAGTCCTACGAGCAGTACTTC. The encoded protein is CASTAGQSYEQYF. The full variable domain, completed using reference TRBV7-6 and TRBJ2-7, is GAGVSQSPRYKVTKRGQDVALRCDPISGHVSLYWYRQALGQGPEFLTYFNYEAQQDKSGLPNDRFSAERPEGSISTLTIQRTEQRDSAMYRCASTAGQSYEQYFGPGTRLTVT.

DNA for the CDR3: TGTGCCAGCAGCACCAGGGGAAAGGGAGAAAAACTGTTTTTT. Encoded protein: CASSTRGKGEKLFF. The gene calls are TRBV7-9 and TRBJ1-4, with a possible D match to TRBD1 (6 bases). Germline lookup yields CDR1 SEHNR and CDR2 FQNEAQ (reference sequence). The CDR3 sequence is 14 residues long. Trimming removed 5 bases from V and 8 bases from J, with 15 bases in between. Full variable domain (remainder filled in from reference TRBV7-9 and TRBJ1-4): DTGVSQNPRHKITKRGQNVTFRCDPISEHNRLYWYRQTLGQGPEFLTYFQNEAQLEKSRLLSDRFSAERPKGSFSTLEIQRTEQGDSAMYLCASSTRGKGEKLFFGSGTQLSVL.

The CDR3: CASANFYEQYF. CDR3 nucleotides: TGTGCCAGTGCGAATTTCTACGAGCAGTACTTC. The chain links TRBV12-3 or TRBV12-4 to TRBJ2-7; D is ambiguous. The CDR3 totals 11 residues. V lost 9 bases and J lost 3, with 9 bases in between.

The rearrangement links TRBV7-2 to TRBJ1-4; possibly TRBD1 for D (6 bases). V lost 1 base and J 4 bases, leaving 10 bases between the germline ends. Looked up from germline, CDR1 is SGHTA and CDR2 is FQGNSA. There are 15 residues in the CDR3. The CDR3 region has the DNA TGTGCCAGCAGCTTAGGAGACAGGAATAATGAAAAACTGTTTTTT. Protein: CASSLGDRNNEKLFF.

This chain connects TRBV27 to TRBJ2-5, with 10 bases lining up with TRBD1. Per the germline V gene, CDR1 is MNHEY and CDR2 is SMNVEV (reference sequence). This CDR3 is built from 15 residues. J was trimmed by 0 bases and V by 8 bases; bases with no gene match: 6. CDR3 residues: CASRDRGFNQETQYF. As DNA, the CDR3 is TGTGCCAGCCGGGACAGGGGTTTTAACCAAGAGACCCAGTACTTC.

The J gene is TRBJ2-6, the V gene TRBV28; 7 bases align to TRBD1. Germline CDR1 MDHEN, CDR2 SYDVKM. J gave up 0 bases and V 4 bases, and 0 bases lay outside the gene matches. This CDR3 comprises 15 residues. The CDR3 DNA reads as TGTGCCAGCAGTTCAGGGGGCTCTGGGGCCAACGTCCTGACTTTC. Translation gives CASSSGGSGANVLTF.

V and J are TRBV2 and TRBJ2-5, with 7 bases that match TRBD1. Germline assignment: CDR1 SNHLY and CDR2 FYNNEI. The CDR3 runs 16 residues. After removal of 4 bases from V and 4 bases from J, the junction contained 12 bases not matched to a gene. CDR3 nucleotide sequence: TGTGCCAGCAGTGGTGACAGGGATGTGTCTCGAGAGACCCAGTACTTC. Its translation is CASSGDRDVSRETQYF.

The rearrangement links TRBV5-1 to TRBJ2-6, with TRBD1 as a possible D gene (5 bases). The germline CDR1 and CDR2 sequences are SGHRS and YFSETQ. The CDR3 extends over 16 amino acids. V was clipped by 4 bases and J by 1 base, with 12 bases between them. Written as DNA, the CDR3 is TGCGCCAGCAGCATGTCTACAGGTTCTGGGGCCAACGTCCTGACTTTC. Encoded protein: CASSMSTGSGANVLTF.

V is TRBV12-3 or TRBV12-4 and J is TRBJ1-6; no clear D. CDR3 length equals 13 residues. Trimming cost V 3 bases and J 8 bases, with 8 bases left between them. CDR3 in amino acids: CASSFESDSPLHF. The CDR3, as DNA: TGTGCCAGCAGTTTTGAAAGCGATTCACCCCTCCACTTT.

CDR3 loop: CASSQELGENEKLFF. CDR3 coding DNA: TGTGCCAGCAGCCAAGAATTGGGAGAGAATGAAAAACTGTTTTTT. The chain couples TRBV3-1 (or the pseudogene TRBV3-2) to TRBJ1-4; D gene uncertain. V was clipped by 0 bases and J by 5 bases, with 10 bases between them. From germline, CDR1 is LGHDT and CDR2 YNNKEL (reference sequence). The CDR3 is 15 residues long.